The 21 T cell receptor beta chains listed next were all sequenced from one sample in a study of T cell responses to AZD1222 COVID-19 vaccine. Produced via immunoSEQ multiplex PCR; TCRdb's table is partial and in-frame only. This sample has some 130,000 clones, with approximately 90% found just once. The sequencing here drew on peripheral blood, taken on day 0 of AZD1222 vaccination. The origin of the receptors is an adult in good health.

This clone has only one observation. V and J are TRBV5-5 and TRBJ1-1; possible D gene TRBD1, 5 bases. The germline gives CDR1 SGHKS, CDR2 YYEKEE (reference sequence). V was pared by 1 base and J by 5 bases, with 9 bases between. The CDR3 length is 13 residues. CDR3 amino acids: CASSLPGVTEAFF. In DNA form, the CDR3 reads TGTGCCAGCAGCTTGCCGGGGGTAACTGAAGCTTTCTTT.

The chain links TRBV5-6 to TRBJ2-1; D possibly corresponds to TRBD2 (6 bases). The CDR3 totals 11 residues. Germline V gene lookup returns CDR1 SGHDT and CDR2 YYEEEE. The V end was cut by 5 bases, the J end by 7 bases, with 7 bases between. The CDR3 DNA sequence: TGTGCCAGCAGTGGGAGGAATGAGCAGTTCTTC. It specifies CASSGRNEQFF.

The chain recombines TRBV6-4 with TRBJ1-2; tentatively, D is TRBD1 (5 bases). Trimming left V 0 bases short and J 13 bases short, with 18 bases between. This CDR3 has 14 amino acids. The germline CDR1 and CDR2 sequences are MRHNA and SNTAGT. This chain's CDR3 is CASSDSAFQGVRTF. The DNA of the CDR3 is TGTGCCAGCAGTGACTCGGCATTCCAGGGTGTTCGCACCTTC.

The rearrangement uses TRBV3-1 (or the pseudogene TRBV3-2) and TRBJ1-6, with 10 positions matching TRBD1. V dropped 4 bases and J dropped 9; count of bases not matched to a gene: 6. The CDR3 covers 15 residues. CDR1 and CDR2 (germline): LGHDT, YNNKEL (reference sequence). The CDR3 region has the DNA TGTGCCAGCAGCCCCTCCGGACAGGGGGGTTCACCCCTCCACTTT. Protein: CASSPSGQGGSPLHF.

V gene TRBV5-4 combines with J gene TRBJ1-3, with D possibly matching TRBD1 (6 bases). The germline V gene has CDR1 SGHNT and CDR2 YYREEE (reference sequence). The CDR3 covers 14 residues. V lost 4 bases and J lost 8, with 16 bases in between. In nucleotides, the CDR3 is TGTGCCAGCAGCCAGGGACAATATCAGGACACCATATATTTT. Residues: CASSQGQYQDTIYF.

The rearrangement joins TRBV5-1 to TRBJ2-7; TRBD1 is a possible D gene (5 bases). CDR1 is SGHRS and CDR2 is YFSETQ in the germline V gene. Trimming left V 1 base short and J 6 bases short, with 8 bases between. The CDR3 length is 12 residues. The CDR3 region is CASSLSRVEQYF. DNA for the CDR3: TGCGCCAGCAGCTTGTCCAGGGTCGAGCAGTACTTC.

This clone is a singleton in its sample. The V call is TRBV12-5, the J call TRBJ2-3; 8 bases map to TRBD2. V shed 6 bases, J shed 0 bases, and the junction held 5 bases outside the gene matches. Germline loops: CDR1 LGHNT, CDR2 FRNRAP. The CDR3 has 15 residues. CDR3 amino acids: CASGLTSGSTDTQYF. CDR3 DNA: TGTGCTAGTGGCCTTACTAGCGGCAGCACAGATACGCAGTATTTT.

This sequence joins TRBV19 and TRBJ2-1, with a possible D match to TRBD2 (5 bases). This CDR3 contains 11 residues. The ends were cut back, 9 bases at V and 9 bases at J, with 12 bases in the middle. CDR1 and CDR2 from the germline V gene are LNHDA and SQIVND (reference sequence). CDR3 DNA sequence: TGTGCCAGCGGGGTAGGTGGTGAGCAGTTCTTC. Translated: CASGVGGEQFF.

The J gene is TRBJ2-3, the V gene TRBV11-2; D not resolved. The CDR3 runs 13 residues. Germline-derived CDR1 and CDR2 are SGHAT and FQNNGV. Trimming removed 4 bases at V and 6 bases at J, with 11 bases between. The CDR3 DNA reads as TGTGCCAGCAGCTCCCTCGTGTGGGATACGCAGTATTTT. Its translation: CASSSLVWDTQYF.

CDR3 sequence reads: CASSPPSGRQRQQYF. CDR3 DNA: TGTGCCAGCTCACCACCCAGCGGGAGGCAAAGGCAGCAGTACTTC. The chain recombines TRBV18 with TRBJ2-7, with 9 nucleotides matching TRBD2. After removal of 0 bases from V and 8 bases from J, the junction contained 8 bases not matched to a gene. The CDR3 runs to 15 residues. The germline V gene has CDR1 KGHSH and CDR2 LQKENI.

The table lists this clone with a few counts. This rearrangement joins TRBV3-1 (or the pseudogene TRBV3-2) to TRBJ1-5; D is ambiguous. Germline CDR1 is LGHDT and CDR2 is YNNKEL (reference sequence). CDR3 length: 15 residues. V was shortened by 1 base and J by 3 bases, with 10 bases between the two germline ends. CDR3 protein: CASSQVGGPNQPQHF. The CDR3 DNA sequence: TGTGCCAGCAGCCAAGTAGGTGGACCCAATCAGCCCCAGCATTTT.

J is TRBJ2-7 and V is TRBV18; the D gene is possibly TRBD2 (6 bases). Germline loops: CDR1 KGHSH, CDR2 LQKENI. V was shortened by 3 bases and J by 0 bases, with 12 bases between the two germline ends. This CDR3 is 15 amino acids long. For the CDR3, the DNA is TGTGCCAGCTCACCTCATGGGGGGAGCTCCTACGAGCAGTACTTC. Translating it yields CASSPHGGSSYEQYF.

This chain uses TRBV19 with TRBJ2-1; 14 bases match TRBD2. The V and J ends lost 5 bases and 8 bases, in that order; junction bases with no gene match: 11. Germline CDR1 is LNHDA and CDR2 is SQIVND (reference sequence). CDR3 length: 17 amino acids. As DNA, the CDR3 is TGTGCCAGTAGTCCCTCGGGACTAGCGGGAGTAGGCGATGAGCAGTTCTTC. Protein: CASSPSGLAGVGDEQFF.

This clone was seen once. The chain couples TRBV24-1 to TRBJ2-2, with a possible D match to TRBD2 (5 bases). Deletions cut 7 bases from V and 0 bases from J, with 8 bases between. Germline CDR1 and CDR2: KGHDR and SFDVKD. The length of the CDR3 is 14 residues. The CDR3 region is CATREAANTGELFF. The CDR3 DNA reads as TGTGCCACCAGGGAAGCGGCGAACACCGGGGAGCTGTTTTTT.

The rearrangement uses TRBV7-9 and TRBJ2-2; no clear D. Trimming took 7 bases from V and 1 from J, leaving 7 bases between them. CDR3 length: 13 residues. Looked up from germline, CDR1 is SEHNR and CDR2 is FQNEAQ (reference sequence). The CDR3 coding sequence is TGTGCCAGCATCGGCGGGAACACCGGGGAGCTGTTTTTT. This translates into CASIGGNTGELFF.

This clone has just one count. J is TRBJ2-2 and V is TRBV6-4, with 7 bases aligning to TRBD1. With 4 bases clipped from V and 7 bases from J, the junction kept 6 bases outside the gene matches. CDR1 is MRHNA and CDR2 is SNTAGT in the germline V gene. This CDR3 is built from 14 residues. Written as DNA, the CDR3 is TGTGCCAGCAGTGTCGAGACAGGGAACGGGGAGCTGTTTTTT. Translated: CASSVETGNGELFF.

To note about this clone: Other DNA sequences within the sample encode an identical CDR3. The chain couples TRBV9 to TRBJ2-3, with D uncertain. The germline V gene has CDR1 SGDLS and CDR2 YYNGEE. The V end was cut by 3 bases, the J end by 2 bases, with 4 bases between. This CDR3 region has 12 residues. The CDR3 nucleotides are TGTGCCAGCAGCGCGTCCACAGATACGCAGTATTTT. Translated, it gives CASSASTDTQYF.

The chain couples TRBV29-1 to TRBJ2-5, with 7 bases identical to TRBD2. CDR3 size: 12 residues. Germline lookup yields CDR1 SQVTM and CDR2 ANQGSEA. Here the CDR3 reads CAGGGIVETQYF. The CDR3 coding sequence is TGCGCTGGGGGGGGGATCGTTGAGACCCAGTACTTC.

J is TRBJ1-1 and V is TRBV20-1; no clear D. Germline V gene data show CDR1 as DFQATT and CDR2 as SNEGSKA (reference sequence). The V end lost 3 bases, the J end lost 4 bases, and 6 bases lay between the germline ends. The CDR3 spans 11 residues. CDR3: CSARGSTEAFF. In nucleotides, the CDR3 is TGCAGTGCTAGGGGTAGCACTGAAGCTTTCTTT.

The genes are TRBV27 and TRBJ2-3; perhaps TRBD1 as D (5 bases). Germline values: CDR1 MNHEY, CDR2 SMNVEV (reference sequence). This CDR3 contains 14 residues. Trimming left V 6 bases short and J 5 bases short, with 15 bases between. DNA for the CDR3: TGTGCCAGCAGGTACGGCAGGGTAGAAGATACGCAGTATTTT. This translates into CASRYGRVEDTQYF.

The chain links TRBV4-2 to TRBJ2-1; TRBD2 agrees at 9 bases. Germline V CDR1 and CDR2: LGHNA, YNFKEQ. J was trimmed by 7 bases and V by 1 base; bases with no gene match: 5. The CDR3 loop spans 15 amino acids. This chain's CDR3 is CASSQGLAEINEQFF. CDR3 nucleotide sequence: TGTGCCAGCAGCCAAGGACTAGCGGAGATTAATGAGCAGTTCTTC.